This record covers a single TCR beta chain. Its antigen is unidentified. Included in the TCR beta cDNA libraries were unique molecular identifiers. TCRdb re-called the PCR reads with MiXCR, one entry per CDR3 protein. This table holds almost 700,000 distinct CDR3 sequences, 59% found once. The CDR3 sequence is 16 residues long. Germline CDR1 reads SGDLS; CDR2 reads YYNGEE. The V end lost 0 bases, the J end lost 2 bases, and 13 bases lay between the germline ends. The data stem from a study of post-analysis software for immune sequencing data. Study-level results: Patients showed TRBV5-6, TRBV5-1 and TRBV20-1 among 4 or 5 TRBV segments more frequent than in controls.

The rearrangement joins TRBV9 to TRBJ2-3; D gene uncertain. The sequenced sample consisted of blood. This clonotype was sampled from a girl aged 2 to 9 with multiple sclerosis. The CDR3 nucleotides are TGTGCCAGCAGCGTAGAGGGTGGAAGTTCCACAGATACGCAGTATTTT. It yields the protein CASSVEGGSSTDTQYF.